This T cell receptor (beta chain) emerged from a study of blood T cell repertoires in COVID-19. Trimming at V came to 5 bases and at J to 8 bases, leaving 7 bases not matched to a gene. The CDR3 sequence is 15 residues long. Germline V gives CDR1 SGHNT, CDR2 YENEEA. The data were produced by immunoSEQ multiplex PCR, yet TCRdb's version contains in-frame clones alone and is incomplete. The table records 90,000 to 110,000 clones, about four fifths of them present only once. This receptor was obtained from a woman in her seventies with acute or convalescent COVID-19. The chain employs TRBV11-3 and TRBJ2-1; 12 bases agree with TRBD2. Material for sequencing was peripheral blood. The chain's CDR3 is CASSAASGGAHEQFF. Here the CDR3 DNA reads TGTGCCAGCAGCGCGGCTAGCGGGGGGGCCCATGAGCAGTTCTTC.